These T cell receptor beta chains were read from a single sample in a study of cytomegalovirus exposure and HLA in healthy donors. Generated by immunoSEQ multiplex PCR, the TCRdb table keeps only in-frame clones and is missing some. The table lists 150,000 to 200,000 clones, approximately 71% of them singletons. The specimen sequenced was PBMCs. Receptors were obtained from a girl aged 10-17 years in good health and CMV-seronegative. CDR3s include the opening cysteine and the closing phenylalanine or tryptophan. The order of the fields is CDR3 DNA, CDR3 protein, clone size, V gene, CDR3 length, J gene, D gene. D genes are given only for firm matches. For some rows the clone size is stated as once, few or many, or as a class when expanded; others skip it.

CDR3nt: TGTGCCAGCAGTTATTCGAACACCGGGGAGCTGTTTTTT
CDR3aa: CASSYSNTGELFF
abundance: -
v_gene: TRBV9
len: 13
j_gene: TRBJ2-2
d_gene: -

CDR3nt: TGTGCCAGTAGTACCTCAGGGCCCTCTGGGGCCAACGTCCTGACTTTC
CDR3aa: CASSTSGPSGANVLTF
abundance: -
v_gene: TRBV19
len: 16
j_gene: TRBJ2-6
d_gene: -

CDR3nt: TGTGCCAGCAGTCGGACAGATCTTAACTATGGCTACACCTTC
CDR3aa: CASSRTDLNYGYTF
abundance: few
v_gene: TRBV6-1
len: 14
j_gene: TRBJ1-2
d_gene: -

CDR3nt: TGTGCCAGCAGCCGGGACAGGGGTAAAGGGATTGGTGTCATTCAGTACTTC
CDR3aa: CASSRDRGKGIGVIQYF
abundance: -
v_gene: TRBV4-2
len: 17
j_gene: TRBJ2-4
d_gene: TRBD1

CDR3nt: TGTGCCAGTAGTGGCGGGACAGGGGTGGTGAATGAGCAGTTCTTC
CDR3aa: CASSGGTGVVNEQFF
abundance: -
v_gene: TRBV19
len: 15
j_gene: TRBJ2-1
d_gene: TRBD1

CDR3nt: TGTGCCAGCATATTTCAGGTGGACAATGAGCAGTTCTTC
CDR3aa: CASIFQVDNEQFF
abundance: -
v_gene: TRBV2
len: 13
j_gene: TRBJ2-1
d_gene: -

CDR3nt: TGTGCCTGGAGTCCTACAGGGGCCGAGCAGTACTTC
CDR3aa: CAWSPTGAEQYF
abundance: -
v_gene: TRBV30
len: 12
j_gene: TRBJ2-7
d_gene: TRBD1

CDR3nt: TGTGCCAGCAGTGAACGACAGGCCTCCTACAATGAGCAGTTCTTC
CDR3aa: CASSERQASYNEQFF
abundance: once
v_gene: TRBV25-1
len: 15
j_gene: TRBJ2-1
d_gene: -

CDR3nt: TGTGCCACCAGCAGAGATCAGGGGGACAGGGCTGGCTACACCTTC
CDR3aa: CATSRDQGDRAGYTF
abundance: once
v_gene: TRBV15
len: 15
j_gene: TRBJ1-2
d_gene: TRBD1

CDR3nt: TGTGCCACTCAACGGCAGGCCAATCAGCCCCAGCATTTT
CDR3aa: CATQRQANQPQHF
abundance: -
v_gene: TRBV27
len: 13
j_gene: TRBJ1-5
d_gene: -

CDR3nt: TGTGCCAGCTCTTCCAGCGGGGAATCCTACGAGCAGTACTTC
CDR3aa: CASSSSGESYEQYF
abundance: -
v_gene: TRBV9
len: 14
j_gene: TRBJ2-7
d_gene: TRBD2

CDR3nt: TGTGCCAGCAGTTTTGCCAGGGGAACCTATAATTCACCCCTCCACTTT
CDR3aa: CASSFARGTYNSPLHF
abundance: -
v_gene: TRBV28
len: 16
j_gene: TRBJ1-6
d_gene: -

CDR3nt: TGTGCCAGCAGTTTGAGCTCCTACAATGAGCAGTTCTTC
CDR3aa: CASSLSSYNEQFF
abundance: -
v_gene: TRBV27
len: 13
j_gene: TRBJ2-1
d_gene: -

CDR3nt: TGCGCCAGCAGCTTTGGACGGGAGGAGACTGAAGCTTTCTTT
CDR3aa: CASSFGREETEAFF
abundance: -
v_gene: TRBV5-1
len: 14
j_gene: TRBJ1-1
d_gene: -

CDR3nt: TGTGCCGATTATCAGGGGACAGCCAACTATGGCTACACCTTC
CDR3aa: CADYQGTANYGYTF
abundance: -
v_gene: TRBV2
len: 14
j_gene: TRBJ1-2
d_gene: TRBD1

CDR3nt: TGTGCCACCAGCAGAGGACAGGACACTGAAGCTTTCTTT
CDR3aa: CATSRGQDTEAFF
abundance: few
v_gene: TRBV15
len: 13
j_gene: TRBJ1-1
d_gene: -

CDR3nt: TGTGCCAGCAGTGCGATGGGGAGCTCCTACGAGCAGTACTTC
CDR3aa: CASSAMGSSYEQYF
abundance: -
v_gene: TRBV6-1
len: 14
j_gene: TRBJ2-7
d_gene: -

CDR3nt: TGTGCCAGCAGCTTGTGGGGGGGGGACAGGGCCGGGACCCAGCATTTT
CDR3aa: CASSLWGGDRAGTQHF
abundance: -
v_gene: TRBV5-4
len: 16
j_gene: TRBJ1-5
d_gene: TRBD1

CDR3nt: TGTGCCAGCAGTGAATCCACTTGGTTGGCCCTCCACTTT
CDR3aa: CASSESTWLALHF
abundance: -
v_gene: TRBV25-1
len: 13
j_gene: TRBJ1-6
d_gene: -

CDR3nt: TGTGCCAGCAGCTTGGGAGGGACAGGGGATGTTCAGCCCCAGCATTTT
CDR3aa: CASSLGGTGDVQPQHF
abundance: -
v_gene: TRBV5-4
len: 16
j_gene: TRBJ1-5
d_gene: TRBD1

CDR3nt: TGTGCCAGCTTGGGGACAGGGGGAGGTAACTATGGCTACACCTTC
CDR3aa: CASLGTGGGNYGYTF
abundance: -
v_gene: TRBV2
len: 15
j_gene: TRBJ1-2
d_gene: TRBD1

CDR3nt: TGTGCCAGCAGCCCCACGGGGGGGTACTACGAGCAGTACTTC
CDR3aa: CASSPTGGYYEQYF
abundance: -
v_gene: TRBV7-9
len: 14
j_gene: TRBJ2-7
d_gene: TRBD2

CDR3nt: TGTGCCAGCAGCTTACAGGGCCTTAACTATGGCTACACCTTC
CDR3aa: CASSLQGLNYGYTF
abundance: -
v_gene: TRBV7-9
len: 14
j_gene: TRBJ1-2
d_gene: -